The T cell receptor beta chain described here comes from a study of T-cell memory formation after mild COVID-19. Study-wide background: TCR clusters were mostly confined to one donor each. Study-level findings and limits: Contracting clones from day 15 to 85 had balanced CD4/CD8; later expanders favoured CD4+.

This CDR3 spans 15 amino acids. Trimming pared 5 bases from V and 2 bases from J, leaving 15 bases between. Germline V gene lookup returns CDR1 LNHDA and CDR2 SQIVND (reference sequence). Each CDR3 protein is one row after TCRdb ran MiXCR on the 5' RACE reads. The data contain about 430,000 distinct CDR3 sequences, 20% to 25% of them singletons. In this sample, this clonotype turned up once. Its antigen is still unknown. The sequence derives from an adult woman who had mild COVID-19 (a few samples of this study predate the infection). Cell type and time point are not known. Material for sequencing was PBMCs or a T cell subset sorted from them (not recorded which). The rearrangement joins TRBV19 to TRBJ1-1, with D possibly TRBD1 on 5 matching bases. DNA for the CDR3: TGTGCCAGTAGTCCCCTGGGACGGCTAAACACTGAAGCTTTCTTT. Amino acids: CASSPLGRLNTEAFF.